A selection of T cell receptor beta chains follows, all from one sample in a study of T cell responses to AZD1222 COVID-19 vaccine. Some clones are missing from TCRdb's copy, which holds only in-frame ones; the method was immunoSEQ multiplex PCR. Seen here are about 150,000 clones, roughly 90% observed once, and the top ten hold more than 1.3%. The specimen comprised peripheral blood, sampled 28 days after the second AZD1222 dose. The receptors come from an adult who received the AZD1222 COVID-19 vaccine. CDR3s include the opening cysteine and the closing phenylalanine or tryptophan. The order of the fields is J gene, D gene, V gene, clone size, CDR3 protein, CDR3 DNA. The D gene is left open where the match is weak. Some rows mark clone size as missing; the rest say once, few, many or name a class of expanded clone.

j_call: TRBJ1-5
d_call: NA
v_call: TRBV6-4
clone_size: few
cdr3_aa: CASSEGSNQPQHF
cdr3_nt: TGTGCCAGCAGTGAAGGGAGCAATCAGCCCCAGCATTTT

j_call: TRBJ2-7
d_call: NA
v_call: TRBV5-1
clone_size: NA
cdr3_aa: CASSLDGGSYEQYF
cdr3_nt: TGCGCCAGCAGCCTAGACGGGGGCAGCTACGAGCAGTACTTC

j_call: TRBJ2-1
d_call: NA
v_call: TRBV6-1
clone_size: NA
cdr3_aa: CASSERLLGHGEQFF
cdr3_nt: TGTGCCAGCAGTGAAAGGCTTTTGGGGCATGGTGAGCAGTTCTTC

j_call: TRBJ2-3
d_call: TRBD2
v_call: TRBV3-1/TRBV3-2
clone_size: NA
cdr3_aa: CASSQPVTSGGANTQYF
cdr3_nt: TGTGCCAGCAGCCAACCGGTGACTAGCGGGGGGGCAAATACGCAGTATTTT

j_call: TRBJ2-1
d_call: TRBD1
v_call: TRBV6-2/TRBV6-3
clone_size: once
cdr3_aa: CASSPGGEQFF
cdr3_nt: TGTGCCAGCAGCCCAGGGGGTGAGCAGTTCTTC

j_call: TRBJ1-2
d_call: NA
v_call: TRBV19
clone_size: NA
cdr3_aa: CASLGPGDVANYGYTF
cdr3_nt: TGTGCCAGTTTAGGGCCTGGCGACGTAGCTAACTATGGCTACACCTTC

j_call: TRBJ1-2
d_call: TRBD1
v_call: TRBV15
clone_size: once
cdr3_aa: CATSSITGGPSSYGYTF
cdr3_nt: TGTGCCACCAGCAGCATAACAGGGGGACCTTCTTCCTATGGCTACACCTTC

j_call: TRBJ2-2
d_call: TRBD2
v_call: TRBV19
clone_size: NA
cdr3_aa: CASKPAGGPTGELFF
cdr3_nt: TGTGCCAGTAAACCAGCGGGAGGCCCCACCGGGGAGCTGTTTTTT

j_call: TRBJ2-1
d_call: NA
v_call: TRBV11-2
clone_size: NA
cdr3_aa: CASRRVGVYEQFF
cdr3_nt: TGTGCCAGCAGAAGGGTTGGTGTATATGAGCAGTTCTTC

j_call: TRBJ1-6
d_call: NA
v_call: TRBV9
clone_size: NA
cdr3_aa: CASSVEGRSDSPLHF
cdr3_nt: TGTGCCAGCAGCGTAGAAGGCAGGTCGGATTCACCCCTCCACTTT

j_call: TRBJ1-6
d_call: NA
v_call: TRBV5-8
clone_size: NA
cdr3_aa: CASSLGGDSPLHF
cdr3_nt: TGTGCCAGCAGCTTGGGGGGCGATTCACCCCTCCACTTT

j_call: TRBJ1-4
d_call: NA
v_call: TRBV7-9
clone_size: NA
cdr3_aa: CASSLTLSSLNEKLFF
cdr3_nt: TGTGCCAGCAGCCTAACGCTCTCCAGCCTTAATGAAAAACTGTTTTTT

j_call: TRBJ2-6
d_call: NA
v_call: TRBV7-2
clone_size: NA
cdr3_aa: CASSHLGAEAGANVLTF
cdr3_nt: TGTGCCAGCAGTCACCTCGGGGCGGAAGCTGGGGCCAACGTCCTGACTTTC

j_call: TRBJ2-7
d_call: NA
v_call: TRBV5-5
clone_size: NA
cdr3_aa: CASSLEFSSYEQYF
cdr3_nt: TGTGCCAGCAGCTTGGAGTTTAGCTCCTACGAGCAGTACTTC

j_call: TRBJ2-1
d_call: NA
v_call: TRBV9
clone_size: NA
cdr3_aa: CASSVAGGLEDEQFF
cdr3_nt: TGTGCCAGCAGCGTAGCGGGGGGCTTGGAGGATGAGCAGTTCTTC

j_call: TRBJ1-5
d_call: NA
v_call: TRBV4-2
clone_size: once
cdr3_aa: CASSQDSRDQPQHF
cdr3_nt: TGTGCCAGCAGCCAAGATAGCAGAGATCAGCCCCAGCATTTT

j_call: TRBJ1-3
d_call: NA
v_call: TRBV7-9
clone_size: NA
cdr3_aa: CASSLASDSSGNTIYF
cdr3_nt: TGTGCCAGCAGCTTAGCGTCGGACAGCTCTGGAAACACCATATATTTT

j_call: TRBJ1-6
d_call: TRBD1
v_call: TRBV6-4
clone_size: once
cdr3_aa: CASSDATGNSPLHF
cdr3_nt: TGTGCCAGCAGTGACGCGACAGGGAATTCACCCCTCCACTTT

j_call: TRBJ2-7
d_call: NA
v_call: TRBV10-3
clone_size: NA
cdr3_aa: CAISAVGYEQYF
cdr3_nt: TGTGCCATCAGTGCAGTGGGCTACGAGCAGTACTTC

j_call: TRBJ2-1
d_call: TRBD1
v_call: TRBV30
clone_size: NA
cdr3_aa: CAWGTDSSYNEQFF
cdr3_nt: TGTGCCTGGGGGACAGATAGCTCCTACAATGAGCAGTTCTTC

j_call: TRBJ2-3
d_call: NA
v_call: TRBV6-5
clone_size: NA
cdr3_aa: CASRLIADTQYF
cdr3_nt: TGTGCCAGCAGACTCATCGCAGATACGCAGTATTTT

j_call: TRBJ1-1
d_call: NA
v_call: TRBV10-3
clone_size: NA
cdr3_aa: CAISESGSGGTEAFF
cdr3_nt: TGTGCCATCAGTGAGTCGGGAAGCGGAGGCACTGAAGCTTTCTTT

j_call: TRBJ1-5
d_call: NA
v_call: TRBV7-8
clone_size: NA
cdr3_aa: CASSAGAGGNQPQHF
cdr3_nt: TGTGCCAGCAGCGCTGGCGCTGGGGGCAATCAGCCCCAGCATTTT

j_call: TRBJ2-1
d_call: TRBD2
v_call: TRBV14
clone_size: NA
cdr3_aa: CASSQVQAGLHNEQFF
cdr3_nt: TGTGCCAGCAGCCAAGTTCAAGCGGGACTCCACAATGAGCAGTTCTTC

j_call: TRBJ2-1
d_call: TRBD2
v_call: TRBV7-6
clone_size: NA
cdr3_aa: CASSTTSGNNNEQFF
cdr3_nt: TGTGCCAGCAGCACGACTAGCGGGAATAACAATGAGCAGTTCTTC

j_call: TRBJ2-1
d_call: NA
v_call: TRBV30
clone_size: NA
cdr3_aa: CAWFMSNNEQFF
cdr3_nt: TGTGCCTGGTTTATGAGTAACAATGAGCAGTTCTTC

j_call: TRBJ1-2
d_call: TRBD1
v_call: TRBV24-1
clone_size: NA
cdr3_aa: CATSGTGTGGFYGYTF
cdr3_nt: TGTGCCACCAGTGGTACCGGGACAGGGGGCTTCTATGGCTACACCTTC

j_call: TRBJ2-2
d_call: TRBD2
v_call: TRBV27
clone_size: NA
cdr3_aa: CASSPGAGGTNTGELFF
cdr3_nt: TGTGCCAGCTCTCCTGGGGCGGGAGGGACGAACACCGGGGAGCTGTTTTTT